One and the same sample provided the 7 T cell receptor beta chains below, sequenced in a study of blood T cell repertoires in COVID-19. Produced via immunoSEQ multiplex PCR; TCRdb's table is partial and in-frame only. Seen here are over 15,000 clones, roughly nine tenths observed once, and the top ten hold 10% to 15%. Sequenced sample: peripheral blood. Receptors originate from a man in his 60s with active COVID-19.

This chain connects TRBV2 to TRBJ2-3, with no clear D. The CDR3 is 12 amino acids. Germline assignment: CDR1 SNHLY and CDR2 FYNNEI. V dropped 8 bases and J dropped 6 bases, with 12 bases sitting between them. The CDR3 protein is CASAPLSDTQYF. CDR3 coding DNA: TGTGCCAGCGCACCTCTTAGCGATACGCAGTATTTT.

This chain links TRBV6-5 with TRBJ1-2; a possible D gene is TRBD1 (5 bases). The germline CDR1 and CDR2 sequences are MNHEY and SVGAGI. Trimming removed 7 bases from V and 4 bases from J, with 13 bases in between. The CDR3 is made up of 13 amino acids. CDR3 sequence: CASTRDFVYGYTF. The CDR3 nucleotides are TGTGCCAGCACCCGGGACTTCGTCTATGGCTACACCTTC.

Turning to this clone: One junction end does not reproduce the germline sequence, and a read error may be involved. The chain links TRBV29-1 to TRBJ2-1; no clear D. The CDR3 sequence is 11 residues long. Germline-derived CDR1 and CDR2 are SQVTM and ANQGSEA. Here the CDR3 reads CSVGPDNEQFF. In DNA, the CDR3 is TGCAGCGTTGGTCCCGACAACGAGCAGTTCTTC.

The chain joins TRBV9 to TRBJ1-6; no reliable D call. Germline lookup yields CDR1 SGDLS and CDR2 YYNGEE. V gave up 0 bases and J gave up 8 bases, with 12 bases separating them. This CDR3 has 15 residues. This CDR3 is CASSVEAAEYSPLHF. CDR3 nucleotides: TGTGCCAGCAGCGTAGAGGCAGCGGAGTATTCACCCCTCCACTTT.

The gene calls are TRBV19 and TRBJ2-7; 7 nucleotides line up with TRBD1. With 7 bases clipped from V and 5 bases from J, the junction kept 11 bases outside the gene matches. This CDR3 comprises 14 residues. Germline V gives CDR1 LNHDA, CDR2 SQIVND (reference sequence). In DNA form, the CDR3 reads TGTGCCAGTACCCCGACAGGGCTGGCTAACGAGCAGTACTTC. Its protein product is CASTPTGLANEQYF.

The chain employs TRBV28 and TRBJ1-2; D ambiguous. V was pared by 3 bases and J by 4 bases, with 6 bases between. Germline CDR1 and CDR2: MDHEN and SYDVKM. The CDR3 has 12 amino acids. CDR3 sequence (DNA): TGTGCCAGCAGTTTGGCTTCCTATGGCTACACCTTC. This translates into CASSLASYGYTF.

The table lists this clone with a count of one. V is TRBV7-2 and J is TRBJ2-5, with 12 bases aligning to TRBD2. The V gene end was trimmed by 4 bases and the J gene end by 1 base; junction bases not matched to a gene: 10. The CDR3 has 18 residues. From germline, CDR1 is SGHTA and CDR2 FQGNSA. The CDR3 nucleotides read TGTGCCAGCAGCTGGCGGGCTAGCGGGGGGGCCGGCCAAGAGACCCAGTACTTC. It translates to CASSWRASGGAGQETQYF.